This record looks at one T cell receptor beta chain sequence and its context. The sample is drawn from a study of blood T cell repertoires in COVID-19. Study context: Acute and convalescent COVID-19 specimens originated in the United States, Italy and Spain. PBMCs, B-cell-depleted T cells, or T cells were the source of the cDNA or gDNA that made up the material.

Original processing methods: Estimation of nucleated cell counts was performed using reference gene primer amplification. Method: immunoSEQ multiplex PCR; TCRdb's copy keeps in-frame clones and lacks some. V and J calls and clone size come straight from that table; D and trimming were deduced from the DNA. Of about 52,000 clones listed, under 90% are singletons. Germline assignment: CDR1 MGHRA and CDR2 YSYEKL. This CDR3 is built from 16 residues. The germline V and J ends were trimmed by 0 bases and 4 bases, with 16 bases remaining between them. The J gene is TRBJ2-7, the V gene TRBV4-1; the D gene is possibly TRBD2 (6 bases). The clonotype originates from an older man with acute or convalescent COVID-19. Input material: peripheral blood. The DNA of the CDR3 is TGCGCCAGCAGCCAAGATCGCGGGACCCCCCGGTACGAGCAGTACTTC. It specifies CASSQDRGTPRYEQYF.